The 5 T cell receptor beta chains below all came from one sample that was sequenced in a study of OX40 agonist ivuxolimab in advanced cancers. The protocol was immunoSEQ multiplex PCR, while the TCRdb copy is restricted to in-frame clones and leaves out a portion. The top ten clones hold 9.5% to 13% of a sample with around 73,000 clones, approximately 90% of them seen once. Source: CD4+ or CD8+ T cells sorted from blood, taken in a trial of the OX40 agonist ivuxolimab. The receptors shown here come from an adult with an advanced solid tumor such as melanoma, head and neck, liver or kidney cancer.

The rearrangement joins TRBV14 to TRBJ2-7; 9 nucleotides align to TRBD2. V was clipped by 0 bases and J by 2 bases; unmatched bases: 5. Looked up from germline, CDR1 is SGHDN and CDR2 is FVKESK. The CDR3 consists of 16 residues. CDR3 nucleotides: TGTGCCAGCAGCCAAGATAGGCGGGAGGGAACCTACGAGCAGTACTTC. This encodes CASSQDRREGTYEQYF.

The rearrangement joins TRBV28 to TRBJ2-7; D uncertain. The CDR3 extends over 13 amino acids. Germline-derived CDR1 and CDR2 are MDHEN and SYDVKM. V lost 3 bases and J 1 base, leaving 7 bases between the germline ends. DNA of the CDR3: TGTGCCAGCAGTTTTTCCTCTTCCTACGAGCAGTACTTC. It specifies CASSFSSSYEQYF.

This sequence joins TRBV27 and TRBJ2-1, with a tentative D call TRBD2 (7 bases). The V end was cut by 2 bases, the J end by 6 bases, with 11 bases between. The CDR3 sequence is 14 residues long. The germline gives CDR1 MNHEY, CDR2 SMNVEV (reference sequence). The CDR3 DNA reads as TGTGCCAGCAGTTTAGTCGGGGGGCCCAATGAGCAGTTCTTC. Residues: CASSLVGGPNEQFF.

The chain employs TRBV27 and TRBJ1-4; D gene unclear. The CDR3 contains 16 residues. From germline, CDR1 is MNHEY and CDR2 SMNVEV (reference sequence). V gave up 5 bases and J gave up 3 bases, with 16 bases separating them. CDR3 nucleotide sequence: TGTGCCAGCAGTGGTAATGGGTGGCAGTCTAATGAAAAACTGTTTTTT. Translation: CASSGNGWQSNEKLFF. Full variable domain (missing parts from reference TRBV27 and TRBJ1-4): EAQVTQNPRYLITVTGKKLTVTCSQNMNHEYMSWYRQDPGLGLRQIYYSMNVEVTDKGDVPEGYKVSRKEKRNFPLILESPSPNQTSLYFCASSGNGWQSNEKLFFGSGTQLSVL.

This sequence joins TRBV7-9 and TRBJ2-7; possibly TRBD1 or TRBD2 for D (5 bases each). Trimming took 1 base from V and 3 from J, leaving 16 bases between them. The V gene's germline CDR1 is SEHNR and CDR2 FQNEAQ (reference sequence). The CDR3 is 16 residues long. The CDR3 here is CASSLVNRGRLYEQYF. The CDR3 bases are TGTGCCAGCAGCTTAGTTAACCGGGGCCGCCTCTACGAGCAGTACTTC.